This T cell receptor beta chain was sequenced during a study of blood T cell repertoires in COVID-19. Study as a whole: Acute and convalescent COVID-19 specimens originated in the United States, Italy and Spain. The analysed material was cDNA or gDNA that came from T cells, B-cell-depleted T cells, or PBMCs.

Methods used by the authors: The assay estimated nucleated cells by amplifying reference gene primers. Measured with immunoSEQ multiplex PCR; TCRdb has only the in-frame clones, and not every one. That table supplies the V and J calls and clone size; D and trimming were determined from the DNA. The table has approximately 140,000 clones, 79% seen once. This CDR3 is built from 13 residues. CDR1 SQVTM and CDR2 ANQGSEA come from the germline V gene. J was trimmed by 7 bases and V by 7 bases; bases with no gene match: 9. The J gene is TRBJ1-4, the V gene TRBV29-1; TRBD1 matches at 7 bases. Sequencing was carried out using peripheral blood. The receptor comes from a man aged 60 to 69 with acute or convalescent COVID-19. CDR3 sequence: CSADTGVGEKLFF. For the CDR3, the DNA is TGCAGCGCCGATACAGGGGTGGGTGAAAAACTGTTTTTT.